The clone carrying this TCR beta chain was seen more than once but under ten times. Stated time point: patch test 3, about 24 weeks after DPC sensitization. This sample's treatment: therapeutic diphenylcyclopropenone sensitization with weekly scalp DPC. MiXCR, run by TCRdb on the RACE reads, gives a single entry per CDR3 protein. The sample includes about 190,000 distinct CDR3 sequences, around a quarter of them seen just once. This sample is drawn from a study of human T cells and chemical hapten exposure. Study details: Mainly, slight library volume differences in the pool made TCR yields vary.

The ends were cut back, 3 bases at V and 1 base at J, with 6 bases in the middle. There are 12 residues in the CDR3. CDR1 is DFQATT, CDR2 SNEGSKA, per germline (reference sequence). The origin of this receptor is a woman aged 35 to 49 with alopecia areata. Some clones in this sample may be carry-over from other donors' samples. The V gene is TRBV20-1, the J gene TRBJ1-1; D is unresolved. The sequenced sample was whole blood, obtained in connection with sensitization to the hapten diphenylcyclopropenone (DPC). The CDR3 here is CSASKGNTEAFF. Written as DNA, the CDR3 is TGCAGTGCTAGCAAGGGGAACACTGAAGCTTTCTTT.